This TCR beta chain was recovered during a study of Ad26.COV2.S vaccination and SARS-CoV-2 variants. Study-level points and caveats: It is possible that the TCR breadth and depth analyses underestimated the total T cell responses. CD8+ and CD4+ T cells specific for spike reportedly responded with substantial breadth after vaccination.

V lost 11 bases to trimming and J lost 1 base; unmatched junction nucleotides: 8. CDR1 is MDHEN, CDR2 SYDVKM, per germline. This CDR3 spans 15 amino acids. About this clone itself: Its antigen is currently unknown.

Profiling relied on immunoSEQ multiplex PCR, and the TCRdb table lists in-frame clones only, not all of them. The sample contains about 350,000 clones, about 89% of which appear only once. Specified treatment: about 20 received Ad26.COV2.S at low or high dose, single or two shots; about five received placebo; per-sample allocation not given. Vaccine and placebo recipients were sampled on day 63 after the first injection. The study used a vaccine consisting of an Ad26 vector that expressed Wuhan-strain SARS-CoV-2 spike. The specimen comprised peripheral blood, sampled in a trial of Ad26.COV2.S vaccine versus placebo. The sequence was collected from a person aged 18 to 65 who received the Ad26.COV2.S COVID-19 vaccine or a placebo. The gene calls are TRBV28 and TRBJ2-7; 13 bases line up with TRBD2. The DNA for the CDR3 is TGTGCCGTACTAGCGGGAGGGCCCGGGTCCTACGAGCAGTACTTC. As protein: CAVLAGGPGSYEQYF. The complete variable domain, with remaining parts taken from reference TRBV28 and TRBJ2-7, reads DVKVTQSSRYLVKRTGEKVFLECVQDMDHENMFWYRQDPGLGLRLIYFSYDVKMKEKGDIPEGYSVSREKKERFSLILESASTNQTSMYLCAVLAGGPGSYEQYFGPGTRLTVT.